This is a list of T cell receptor beta chains from one sample in a study of blood T cell repertoires in COVID-19. Some clones are missing from TCRdb's copy, which holds only in-frame ones; the method was immunoSEQ multiplex PCR. The sample consists of some 200,000 clones, about 70% of them appearing once. The sample comprised peripheral blood. The source is a woman between 45 and 60 years old with active or convalescent COVID-19. The CDR3 runs from the conserved cysteine through the conserved F or W. The D gene is left open where the match is weak. A row's size may be missing; if present it is once, few, many or a size class.

D	V	J	size	DNA	CDR3
TRBD1	TRBV28	TRBJ1-4	NA	TGTGCCAGCAGCCTTACGGGGACAGGTTTCGAAAAACTGTTTTTT	CASSLTGTGFEKLFF
NA	TRBV4-2	TRBJ2-1	NA	TGTGCCAGCAGTCTCACAGGGAACTCCTACAATGAGCAGTTCTTC	CASSLTGNSYNEQFF
NA	TRBV5-8	TRBJ1-6	NA	TGTGCCAGCAGTTTTGTTTCGGGGGGGAATTCACCCCTCCACTTT	CASSFVSGGNSPLHF
NA	TRBV6-1	TRBJ1-2	NA	TGTGCCAGCAGTGAACAGGAAGCTAACTATGGCTACACCTTC	CASSEQEANYGYTF
TRBD2	TRBV20-1	TRBJ2-1	NA	TGCAGTGCTGGCGGGACTAGCGGGCAGTTCTTC	CSAGGTSGQFF
NA	TRBV3-1/TRBV3-2	TRBJ2-1	NA	TGTGCCAGCAGCCAATTACGACAGGGACTGGTCTTC	CASSQLRQGLVF
TRBD1	TRBV5-1	TRBJ2-7	NA	TGCGCCAGCAGCTTGGCGGGCGGGACAGGGCTCTACGAGCAGTACTTC	CASSLAGGTGLYEQYF
TRBD1	TRBV6-5	TRBJ2-3	once	TGTGCCAGCAGTCCCCAGGGGGCTTTCACAGATACGCAGTATTTT	CASSPQGAFTDTQYF
NA	TRBV18	TRBJ2-1	NA	TGTGCCAGCTCACAGGCAGGGGGGGAGCAGTTCTTC	CASSQAGGEQFF
NA	TRBV11-2	TRBJ1-1	NA	TGTGCCAGCAGCTTAGAGAGACAGGACGGGGACACTGAAGCTTTCTTT	CASSLERQDGDTEAFF
NA	TRBV27	TRBJ2-7	NA	TGTGCCAGCAGTTTAGCTAGCGCTCCCTACGAGCAGTACTTC	CASSLASAPYEQYF
NA	TRBV5-4	TRBJ1-1	NA	TGTGCCAGCAGCTTGGCAACAGGGATTAACACTGAAGCTTTCTTT	CASSLATGINTEAFF
NA	TRBV29-1	TRBJ1-2	NA	TGCAGCGTTGACGGGGATGGCTACACCTTC	CSVDGDGYTF
NA	TRBV7-2	TRBJ1-4	NA	TGTGCCAGCAGCTTAGGGCCGAGGGAAAAACTGTTTTTT	CASSLGPREKLFF
NA	TRBV6-5	TRBJ2-4	NA	TGTGCCAGCACCGGGACAAATCCCGCCAAAAACATTCAGTACTTC	CASTGTNPAKNIQYF
TRBD1	TRBV30	TRBJ1-5	few	TGTGCCTGGAGTGATCAGGGGGATCAGCCCCAGCATTTT	CAWSDQGDQPQHF
TRBD2	TRBV30	TRBJ2-3	few	TGTGCCTGGAGTCGCACCGGGGGGAGGACAGATACGCAGTATTTT	CAWSRTGGRTDTQYF
TRBD2	TRBV4-1	TRBJ2-3	NA	TGCGCCAGCAGCCAGCGGGAGAGGGGCACAGATACGCAGTATTTT	CASSQRERGTDTQYF
NA	TRBV19	TRBJ1-1	NA	TGTGCCAGTAGTATAGGCGGGGGGGTTAGAGACACTGAAGCTTTCTTT	CASSIGGGVRDTEAFF
TRBD1	TRBV6-6	TRBJ1-5	NA	TGTGCCAGCAGCGGGACAGCGGCCGGCAATCAGCCCCAGCATTTT	CASSGTAAGNQPQHF
NA	TRBV19	TRBJ1-1	NA	TGTGCCAGTAGTTTACCTGGGGAGGCTGAGGCTTTCTTT	CASSLPGEAEAFF
TRBD1	TRBV30	TRBJ2-7	NA	TGTGCCTGGAGGCAGACAGGGCGGAACTTGGGCGAGCAGTACTTC	CAWRQTGRNLGEQYF
NA	TRBV2	TRBJ1-6	NA	TGTGCCAGCAGGTACAGCTCCTATAATTCACCCCTCCACTTT	CASRYSSYNSPLHF
TRBD1	TRBV19	TRBJ1-2	NA	TGTGCCAGTACTATCGACAGGGGGCGATTTATTGGTGGCTACACCTTC	CASTIDRGRFIGGYTF
NA	TRBV5-1	TRBJ1-6	few	TGCGCCAGCAGCTTGTCTGGGGGCTATTCACCCCTCCACTTT	CASSLSGGYSPLHF